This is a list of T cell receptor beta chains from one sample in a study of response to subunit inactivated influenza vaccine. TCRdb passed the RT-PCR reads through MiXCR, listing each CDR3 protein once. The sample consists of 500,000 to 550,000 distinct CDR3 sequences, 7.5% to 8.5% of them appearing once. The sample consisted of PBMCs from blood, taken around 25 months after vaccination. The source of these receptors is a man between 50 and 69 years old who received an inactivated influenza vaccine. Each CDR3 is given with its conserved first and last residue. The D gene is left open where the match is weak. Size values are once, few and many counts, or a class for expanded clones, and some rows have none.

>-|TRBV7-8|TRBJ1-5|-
TGTGCCAGCAGCTTAGGGGTAAACAATCAGTCCCAGCATTTT
CASSLGVNNQSQHF
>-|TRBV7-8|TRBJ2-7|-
TGTGCCAGCAGCTTAGTACGCCAGGGGAGTACGGGGCAGTACTTC
CASSLVRQGSTGQYF
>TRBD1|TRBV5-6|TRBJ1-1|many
TGTGCCAGCAGCTTGCCAGGCTGGACAGGGGGCACTGAAGCTTTCTTT
CASSLPGWTGGTEAFF
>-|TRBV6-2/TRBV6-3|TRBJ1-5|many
TGTGCCAGCACTCCTTATAGCAATCAGCCCCAGCATTTT
CASTPYSNQPQHF
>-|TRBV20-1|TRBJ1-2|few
TGCAGTGCTAGACCAACAAGAGACAGCCCTAACTATGGCTACACCTTC
CSARPTRDSPNYGYTF
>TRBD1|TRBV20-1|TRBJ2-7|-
TGCAGTGCTACCTACCGGGACAGGGGGGGCGAGCAGTACTTC
CSATYRDRGGEQYF
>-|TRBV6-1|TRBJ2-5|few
TGTGCCAGTACTTGGGACCGAATAGAGACCCAGTACTTC
CASTWDRIETQYF
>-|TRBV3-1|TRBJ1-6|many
TGTGCCAGCAGCCAAGCGGAAAAGGGCCAACCCCTCCACTTT
CASSQAEKGQPLHF
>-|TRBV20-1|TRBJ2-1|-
TGCAGTGCTAGAGAGCTGGTTGGGAGCTCCTACAATGAGCAGTTCTTC
CSARELVGSSYNEQFF
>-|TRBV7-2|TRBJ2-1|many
TGTGCCAGCAGCTTAGAGACGTCTAGCAGATACAATGAGCAGTTCTTC
CASSLETSSRYNEQFF
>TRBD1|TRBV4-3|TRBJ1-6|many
TGCGCCAGCAGCCTCGCGGGACAGGGGAATTCACCCCTCCACTTT
CASSLAGQGNSPLHF
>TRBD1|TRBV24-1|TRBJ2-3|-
TGTGCCACCAGTGATCCTCGGACAGGGGCAGATACGCAGTATTTT
CATSDPRTGADTQYF
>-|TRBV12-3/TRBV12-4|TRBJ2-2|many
TGTGCCAGCAGTTTAGCGCTAACCGCGTTGAACACCGGGGAGCTGTTTTTT
CASSLALTALNTGELFF
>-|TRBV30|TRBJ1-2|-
TGTGCCTGGAGTGTACAAGGGGGCTATGGCTACACCTTC
CAWSVQGGYGYTF
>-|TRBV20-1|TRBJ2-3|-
TGCAGTGCTAGAGCTCCGGGACTTGATACGCAGTATTTT
CSARAPGLDTQYF
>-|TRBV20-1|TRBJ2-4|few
TGCAGTGCTAGAGCCGGGATAGCCAAAAACATTCAGTACTTC
CSARAGIAKNIQYF
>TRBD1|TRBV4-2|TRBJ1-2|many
TGTGCCAGCAGCCAAGAGGGGCAGGGGGGGTATGGCTACACCTTC
CASSQEGQGGYGYTF
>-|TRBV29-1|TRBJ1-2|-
TGCAGCGTGGAGGGGGGGGGCTATGGCTACACCTTC
CSVEGGGYGYTF
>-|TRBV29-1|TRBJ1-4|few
TGCAGCGCTGGAGACAGGCTGGGGTGGGAAAAACTGTTTTTT
CSAGDRLGWEKLFF
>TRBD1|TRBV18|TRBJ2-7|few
TGTGCCAGCTCAAAGGACAGGCAATCCTACGAGCAGTACTTC
CASSKDRQSYEQYF
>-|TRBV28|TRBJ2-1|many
TGTGCCAGCAGTCCCCCGGGACACCGGGACAATGAGCAGTTCTTC
CASSPPGHRDNEQFF
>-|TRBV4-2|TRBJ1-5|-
TGTGCCAGCAGCCAAGGTAGAATTAATCAGCCCCAGCATTTT
CASSQGRINQPQHF
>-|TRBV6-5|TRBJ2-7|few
TGTGCCAGCAGTATACAGGGTAGCGCGGTCGACGAGCAGTACTTC
CASSIQGSAVDEQYF
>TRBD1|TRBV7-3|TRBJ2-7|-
TGTGCCAGCAGCCCAACAGGGGTCGAGGACGAGCAGTACTTC
CASSPTGVEDEQYF
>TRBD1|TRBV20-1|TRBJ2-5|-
TGCAGTGCTAGAGATCTGCTCAGGGGGGAGACCCAGTACTTC
CSARDLLRGETQYF